The T cell receptor (beta chain) described here comes from a study of blood T cell repertoires in COVID-19. The wider study: COVID-19 samples from acute and convalescent phases originated in the United States, Italy and Spain. In each case, the material was cDNA or gDNA derived from T cells, B-cell-depleted T cells, or PBMCs.

Study processing details: Amplification of reference gene primers provided the estimated nucleated cell counts. Profiling relied on immunoSEQ multiplex PCR, and the TCRdb table lists in-frame clones only, not all of them. V and J calls and clone size are copied from that table; D and trimming were computed from the DNA. The sample records more than 150,000 clones, 81% being singletons. The CDR3 is 13 amino acids. Germline CDR1 and CDR2: SGHRS and YFSETQ. Between the trimmed V and J ends, which lost 2 bases and 1 base, there was a span of 6 bases. Seattle patients were enrolled while actively infected and followed longitudinally.

This rearrangement joins TRBV5-1 to TRBJ1-1; possible D gene TRBD1, 5 bases. The specimen was peripheral blood. This clonotype was obtained from a woman older than 75 with COVID-19, enrolled during active disease. CDR3 coding DNA: TGCGCCAGCAGCTTTGACAGGAACACTGAAGCTTTCTTT. It encodes CASSFDRNTEAFF.